Given below is one TCR beta chain in context. Its antigen is as yet unknown. These data originate in a study of blood T cells in healthy people across ages. Study in general: Template switching captured about one barcoded beta molecule per two T cells. General study results and limits: The fall in TCR beta diversity per million T cells was roughly linear with age.

Germline CDR1 is GTSNPN and CDR2 is SVGIG (reference sequence). With 1 base removed from V and 8 bases from J, the gap between germline ends came to 9 bases. The CDR3 is 12 amino acids. Isolating PBMCs gave at least 7 million of these cells per sample. PCR was performed a second time for roughly 7 to 11 cycles using a sample-barcoded 5' primer and a J-beta primer mix. TCRdb re-analysed the 5' RACE reads in MiXCR, keeping a single row per CDR3 protein. The data show about a million distinct CDR3 sequences, just over 50% seen once. The chain links TRBV30 to TRBJ2-1, with D perhaps TRBD2 (6 bases). The sequencing input was blood. The TCR was taken from a woman aged 55-69 years in good health. The CDR3 region has the DNA TGTGCCTGGAGTGGGGACTTCTATGAGCAGTTCTTC. Translated: CAWSGDFYEQFF.